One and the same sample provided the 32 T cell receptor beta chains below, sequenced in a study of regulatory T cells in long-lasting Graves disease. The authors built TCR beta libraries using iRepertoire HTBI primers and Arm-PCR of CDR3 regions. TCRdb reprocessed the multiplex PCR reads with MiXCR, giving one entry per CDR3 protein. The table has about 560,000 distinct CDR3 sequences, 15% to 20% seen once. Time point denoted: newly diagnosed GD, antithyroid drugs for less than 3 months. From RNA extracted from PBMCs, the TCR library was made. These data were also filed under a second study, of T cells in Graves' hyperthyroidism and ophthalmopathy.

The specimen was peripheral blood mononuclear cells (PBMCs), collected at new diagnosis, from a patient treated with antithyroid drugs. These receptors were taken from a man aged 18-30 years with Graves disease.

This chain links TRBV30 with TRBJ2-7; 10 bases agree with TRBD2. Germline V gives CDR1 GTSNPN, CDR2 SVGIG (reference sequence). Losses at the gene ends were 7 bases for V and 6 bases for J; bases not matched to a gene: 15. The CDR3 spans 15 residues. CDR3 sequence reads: CAYLGSSGSFGEQYF. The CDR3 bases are TGTGCCTACCTGGGGTCTAGCGGGAGTTTTGGCGAGCAGTACTTC.

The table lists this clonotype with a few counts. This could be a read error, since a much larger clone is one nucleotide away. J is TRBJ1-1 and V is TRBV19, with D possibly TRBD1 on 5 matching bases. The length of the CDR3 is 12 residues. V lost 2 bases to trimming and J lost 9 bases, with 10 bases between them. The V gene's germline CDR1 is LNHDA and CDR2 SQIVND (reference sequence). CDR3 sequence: CASSIIGAKAFF. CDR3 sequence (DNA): TGTGCCAGTAGTATAATTGGGGCGAAAGCTTTCTTT. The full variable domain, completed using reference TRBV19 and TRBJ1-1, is DGGITQSPKYLFRKEGQNVTLSCEQNLNHDAMYWYRQDPGQGLRLIYYSQIVNDFQKGDIAEGYSVSREKKESFPLTVTSAQKNPTAFYLCASSIIGAKAFFGQGTRLTVV.

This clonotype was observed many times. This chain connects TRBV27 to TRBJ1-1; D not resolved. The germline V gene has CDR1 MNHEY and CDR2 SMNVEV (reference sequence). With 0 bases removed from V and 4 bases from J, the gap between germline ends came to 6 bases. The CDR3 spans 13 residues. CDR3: CASSLSPGTEAFF. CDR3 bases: TGTGCCAGCAGTTTATCTCCCGGCACTGAAGCTTTCTTT.

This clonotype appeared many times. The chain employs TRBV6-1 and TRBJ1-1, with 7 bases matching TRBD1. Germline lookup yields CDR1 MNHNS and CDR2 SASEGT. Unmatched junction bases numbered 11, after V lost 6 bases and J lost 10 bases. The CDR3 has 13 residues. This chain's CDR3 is CASRDLDREGAFF. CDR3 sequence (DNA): TGTGCCAGCAGAGATCTTGACAGGGAAGGAGCTTTCTTT.

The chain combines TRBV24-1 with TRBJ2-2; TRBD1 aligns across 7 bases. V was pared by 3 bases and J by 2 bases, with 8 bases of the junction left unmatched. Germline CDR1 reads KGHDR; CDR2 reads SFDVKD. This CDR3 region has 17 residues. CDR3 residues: CATSDGFGTVNTGELFF. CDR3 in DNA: TGTGCCACCAGTGATGGATTCGGGACAGTTAACACCGGGGAGCTGTTTTTT.

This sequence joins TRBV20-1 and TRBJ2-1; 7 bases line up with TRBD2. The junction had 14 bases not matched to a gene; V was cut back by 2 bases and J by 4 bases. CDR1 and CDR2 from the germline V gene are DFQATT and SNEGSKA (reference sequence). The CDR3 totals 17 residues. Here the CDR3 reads CSARTASGVFIYNEQFF. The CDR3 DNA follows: TGCAGTGCTAGAACCGCTAGCGGTGTCTTTATTTACAATGAGCAGTTCTTC.

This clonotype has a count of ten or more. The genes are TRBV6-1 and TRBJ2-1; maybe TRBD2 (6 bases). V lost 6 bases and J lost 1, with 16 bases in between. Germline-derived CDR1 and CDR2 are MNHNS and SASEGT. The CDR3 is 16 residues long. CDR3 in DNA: TGTGCCAGCAGAACTCGACTAGGAACTTCCTACAATGAGCAGTTCTTC. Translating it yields CASRTRLGTSYNEQFF.

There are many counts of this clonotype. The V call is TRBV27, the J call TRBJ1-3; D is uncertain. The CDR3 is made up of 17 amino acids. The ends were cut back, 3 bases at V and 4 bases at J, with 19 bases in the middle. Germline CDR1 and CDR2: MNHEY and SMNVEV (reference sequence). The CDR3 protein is CASSFPIQILAGNTIYF. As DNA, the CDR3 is TGTGCCAGCAGTTTCCCGATACAAATCTTGGCCGGAAACACCATATATTTT.

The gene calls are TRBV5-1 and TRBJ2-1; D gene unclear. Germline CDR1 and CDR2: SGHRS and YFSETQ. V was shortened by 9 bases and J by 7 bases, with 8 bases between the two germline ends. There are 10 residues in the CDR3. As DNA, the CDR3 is TGCGCCACCGTGGGTAATGAGCAGTTCTTC. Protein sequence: CATVGNEQFF.

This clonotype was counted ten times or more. DNA for the CDR3: TGTGCCAGCAGCTTTGGATTTGAGCAGTTCTTC. It yields the protein CASSFGFEQFF. This chain joins TRBV5-6 and TRBJ2-1; unclear D gene. The CDR3 runs to 11 residues. Germline V lookup: CDR1 SGHDT, CDR2 YYEEEE. V lost 2 bases and J 9 bases, leaving 6 bases between the germline ends.

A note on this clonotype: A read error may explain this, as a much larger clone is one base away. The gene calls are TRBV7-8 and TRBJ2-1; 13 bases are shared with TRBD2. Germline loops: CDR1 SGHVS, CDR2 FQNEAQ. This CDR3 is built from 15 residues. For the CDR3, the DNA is TGTGCCAGCAGCTGGACTAGCGGGGGCGGGACTGAGCAGCTCTTC. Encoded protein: CASSWTSGGGTEQLF.

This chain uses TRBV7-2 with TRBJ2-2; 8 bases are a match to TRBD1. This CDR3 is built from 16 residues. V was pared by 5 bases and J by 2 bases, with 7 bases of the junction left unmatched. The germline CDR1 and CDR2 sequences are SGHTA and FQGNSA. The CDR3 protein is CASSAGQGLNTGELFF. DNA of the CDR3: TGTGCCAGCAGCGCCGGACAGGGCCTAAACACCGGGGAGCTGTTTTTT.

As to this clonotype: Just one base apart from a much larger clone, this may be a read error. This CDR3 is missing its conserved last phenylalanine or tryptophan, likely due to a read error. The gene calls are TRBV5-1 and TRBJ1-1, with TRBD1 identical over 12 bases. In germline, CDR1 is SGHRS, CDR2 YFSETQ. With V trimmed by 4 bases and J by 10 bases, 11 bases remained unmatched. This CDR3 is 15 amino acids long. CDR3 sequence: CASSAGQGAPIGAFL. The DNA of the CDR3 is TGCGCCAGCAGCGCGGGACAGGGGGCGCCCATCGGAGCTTTCCTT.

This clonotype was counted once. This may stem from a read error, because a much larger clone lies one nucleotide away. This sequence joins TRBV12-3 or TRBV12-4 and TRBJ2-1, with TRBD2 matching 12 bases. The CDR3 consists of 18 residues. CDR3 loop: CASRTRWTSGTIYNGQFF. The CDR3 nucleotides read TGTGCCAGCAGGACCCGATGGACTAGCGGGACAATATACAATGGGCAGTTCTTC.

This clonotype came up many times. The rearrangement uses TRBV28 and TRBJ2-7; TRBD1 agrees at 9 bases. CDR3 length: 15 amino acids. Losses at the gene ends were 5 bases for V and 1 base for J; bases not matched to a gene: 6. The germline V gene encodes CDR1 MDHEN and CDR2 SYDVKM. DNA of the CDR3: TGTGCCAGCAGTCAGATCGGGACAGGGTCCTACGAGCAGTACTTC. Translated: CASSQIGTGSYEQYF.

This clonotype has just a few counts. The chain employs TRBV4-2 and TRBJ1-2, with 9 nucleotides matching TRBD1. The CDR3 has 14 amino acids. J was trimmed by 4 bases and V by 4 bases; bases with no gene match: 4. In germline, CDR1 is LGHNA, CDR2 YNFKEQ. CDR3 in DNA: TGTGCCAGCAGCCGCCTACAGGGGGCCTATGGCTACACCTTC. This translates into CASSRLQGAYGYTF.

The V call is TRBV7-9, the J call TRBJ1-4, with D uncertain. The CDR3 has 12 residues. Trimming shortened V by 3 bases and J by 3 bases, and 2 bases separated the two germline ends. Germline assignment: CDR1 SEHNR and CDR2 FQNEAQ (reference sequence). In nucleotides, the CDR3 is TGTGCCAGCAGCTTCCCTAATGAAAAACTGTTTTTT. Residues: CASSFPNEKLFF.

The CDR3 sequence is CASSPAGEVFGYTF. CDR3 sequence (DNA): TGTGCCAGCAGCCCGGCAGGGGAGGTTTTTGGCTACACCTTC. V gene TRBV7-9 combines with J gene TRBJ1-2, with D perhaps matching TRBD1 (6 bases). Trimming removed 5 bases at V and 7 bases at J, with 17 bases between. CDR1 and CDR2 (germline): SEHNR, FQNEAQ (reference sequence). This CDR3 is 14 amino acids long. The entire variable domain, with the rest obtained from reference TRBV7-9 and TRBJ1-2, is as follows: DTGVSQNPRHKITKRGQNVTFRCDPISEHNRLYWYRQTLGQGPEFLTYFQNEAQLEKSRLLSDRFSAERPKGSFSTLEIQRTEQGDSAMYLCASSPAGEVFGYTFGSGTRLTVV.

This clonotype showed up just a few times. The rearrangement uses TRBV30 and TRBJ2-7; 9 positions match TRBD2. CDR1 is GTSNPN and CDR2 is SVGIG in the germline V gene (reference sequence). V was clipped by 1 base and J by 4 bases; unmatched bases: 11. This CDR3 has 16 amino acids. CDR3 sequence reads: CAWSGAASGKFYEQYF. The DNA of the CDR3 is TGTGCCTGGAGTGGGGCGGCTAGCGGGAAATTTTACGAGCAGTACTTC.

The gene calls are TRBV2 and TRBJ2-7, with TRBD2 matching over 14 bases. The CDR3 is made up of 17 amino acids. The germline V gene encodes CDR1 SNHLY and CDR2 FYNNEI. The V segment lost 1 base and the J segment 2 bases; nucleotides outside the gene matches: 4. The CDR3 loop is CASSEVGLAGGAYEQYF. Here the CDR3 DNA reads TGTGCCAGCAGTGAAGTCGGACTAGCGGGAGGAGCCTACGAGCAGTACTTC. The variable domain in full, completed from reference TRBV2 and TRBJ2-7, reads EPEVTQTPSHQVTQMGQEVILRCVPISNHLYFYWYRQILGQKVEFLVSFYNNEISEKSEIFDDQFSVERPDGSNFTLKIRSTKLEDSAMYFCASSEVGLAGGAYEQYFGPGTRLTVT.

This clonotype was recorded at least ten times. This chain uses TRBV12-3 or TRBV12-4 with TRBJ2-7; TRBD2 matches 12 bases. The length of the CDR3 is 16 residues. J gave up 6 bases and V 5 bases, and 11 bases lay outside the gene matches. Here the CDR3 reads CASSPGLAGTGAEQYF. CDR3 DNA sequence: TGTGCCAGCAGTCCCGGACTAGCGGGGACTGGGGCCGAGCAGTACTTC.

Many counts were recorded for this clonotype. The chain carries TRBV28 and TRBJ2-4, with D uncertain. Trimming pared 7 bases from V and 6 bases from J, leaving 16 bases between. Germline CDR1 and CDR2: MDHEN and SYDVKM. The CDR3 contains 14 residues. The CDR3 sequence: CASNPIGPSNIQYF. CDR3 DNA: TGTGCCAGCAACCCAATCGGGCCATCAAACATTCAGTACTTC. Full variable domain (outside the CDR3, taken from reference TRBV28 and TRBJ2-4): DVKVTQSSRYLVKRTGEKVFLECVQDMDHENMFWYRQDPGLGLRLIYFSYDVKMKEKGDIPEGYSVSREKKERFSLILESASTNQTSMYLCASNPIGPSNIQYFGAGTRLSVL.

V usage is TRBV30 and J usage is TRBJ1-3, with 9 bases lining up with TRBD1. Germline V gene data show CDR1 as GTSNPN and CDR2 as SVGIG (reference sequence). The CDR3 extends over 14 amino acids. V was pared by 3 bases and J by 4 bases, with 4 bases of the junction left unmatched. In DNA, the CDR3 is TGTGCCTGGAGCCAACAGGGGGCCGGAAACACCATATATTTT. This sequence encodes CAWSQQGAGNTIYF.

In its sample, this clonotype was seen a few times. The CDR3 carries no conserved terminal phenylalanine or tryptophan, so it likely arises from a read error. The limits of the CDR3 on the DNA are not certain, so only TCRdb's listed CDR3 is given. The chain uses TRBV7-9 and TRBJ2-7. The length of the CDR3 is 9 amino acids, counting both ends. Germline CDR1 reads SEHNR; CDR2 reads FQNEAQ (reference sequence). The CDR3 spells CASSLKDLG.

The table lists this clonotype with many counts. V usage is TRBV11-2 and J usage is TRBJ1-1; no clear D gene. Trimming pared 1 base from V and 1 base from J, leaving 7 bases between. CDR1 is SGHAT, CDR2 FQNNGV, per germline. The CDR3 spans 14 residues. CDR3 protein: CASSLVRANTEAFF. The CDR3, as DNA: TGTGCCAGCAGCTTAGTGCGTGCGAACACTGAAGCTTTCTTT.

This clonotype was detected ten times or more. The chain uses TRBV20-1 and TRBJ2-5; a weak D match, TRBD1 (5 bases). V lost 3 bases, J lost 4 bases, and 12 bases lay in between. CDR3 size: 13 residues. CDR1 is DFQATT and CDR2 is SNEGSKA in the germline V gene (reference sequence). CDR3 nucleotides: TGCAGTGCTAGCCGCCAGGGCGGAGAGACCCAGTACTTC. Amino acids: CSASRQGGETQYF.

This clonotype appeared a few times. The CDR3 nucleotides are TGTGCCATCAGTGAGCTGGACAGGGGAGACCACGAGCAGTACTTC. Its protein product is CAISELDRGDHEQYF. J is TRBJ2-7 and V is TRBV10-3, with 9 bases that match TRBD1. CDR1 and CDR2 (germline): ENHRY, SYGVKD. Trimming removed 2 bases from V and 5 bases from J; junction bases left unmatched: 7. This CDR3 is 15 amino acids long.

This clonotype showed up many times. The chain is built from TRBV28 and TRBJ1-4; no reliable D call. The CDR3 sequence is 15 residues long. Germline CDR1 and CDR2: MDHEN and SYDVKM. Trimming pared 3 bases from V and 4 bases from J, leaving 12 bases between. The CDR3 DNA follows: TGTGCCAGCAGTTTTTCTCAGCGACTTAATGAAAAACTGTTTTTT. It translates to CASSFSQRLNEKLFF.

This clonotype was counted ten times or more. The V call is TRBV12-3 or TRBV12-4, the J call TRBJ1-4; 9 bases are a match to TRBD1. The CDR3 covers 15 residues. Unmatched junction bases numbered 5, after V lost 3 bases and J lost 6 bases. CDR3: CASSFLDRGDEKLFF. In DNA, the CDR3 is TGTGCCAGCAGTTTCCTGGACAGGGGAGATGAAAAACTGTTTTTT.

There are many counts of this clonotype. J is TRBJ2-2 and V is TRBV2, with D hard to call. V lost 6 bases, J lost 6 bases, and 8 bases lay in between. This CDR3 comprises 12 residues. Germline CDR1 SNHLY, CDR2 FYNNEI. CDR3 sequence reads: CASSLQSGELFF. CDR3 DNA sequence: TGTGCCAGCAGCTTACAGTCCGGGGAGCTGTTTTTT.

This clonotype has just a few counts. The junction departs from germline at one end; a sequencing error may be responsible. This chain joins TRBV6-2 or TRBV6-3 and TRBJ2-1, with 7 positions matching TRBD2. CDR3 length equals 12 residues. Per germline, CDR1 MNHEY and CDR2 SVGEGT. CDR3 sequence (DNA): TGTGCCAGCAGCCCCGGTGGGGCGGGGGAAGTCTTC. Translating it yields CASSPGGAGEVF.

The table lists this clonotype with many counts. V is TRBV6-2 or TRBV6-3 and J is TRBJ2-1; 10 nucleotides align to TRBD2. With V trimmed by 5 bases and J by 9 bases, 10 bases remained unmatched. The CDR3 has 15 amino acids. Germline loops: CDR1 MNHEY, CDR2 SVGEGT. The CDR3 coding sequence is TGTGCCAGCAGTGTACGGTCTAGCGGGAGTGGTGAGCAGTTCTTC. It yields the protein CASSVRSSGSGEQFF.